The clone carrying this T cell receptor (beta chain) was seen many times. What it binds is unknown. Germline CDR1 MNHEY, CDR2 SVGAGI. V gave up 6 bases and J gave up 3 bases, with 8 bases separating them. The CDR3 is 12 amino acids. The data stem from a study of CD8 T cells in ankylosing spondylitis. For TCR beta, libraries came from quantitative 5'-RACE with molecular barcodes. TCRdb fed the 5' RACE reads into MiXCR, producing one record per CDR3 protein. The data contain about 300,000 distinct CDR3 sequences, around 20% of them singletons. Regarding the study as a whole: Some motif variants had been reported before (in reactive arthritis synovial fluid and blood). In ankylosing spondylitis blood, a motif of fewer than 10 highly homologous TCR beta variants appeared characteristic. Relatively scarce in peripheral blood, disease-linked clones were CD8+.

The sample comprised blood, either unsorted or a sorted T cell fraction (not recorded which). V usage is TRBV6-5 and J usage is TRBJ1-2; possibly TRBD1 for D (5 bases). The TCR originated in a female donor with ankylosing spondylitis or in good health (not recorded which). CDR3 bases: TGTGCCAGCAGGGGGCCGCACTATGGCTACACCTTC. Translation: CASRGPHYGYTF.